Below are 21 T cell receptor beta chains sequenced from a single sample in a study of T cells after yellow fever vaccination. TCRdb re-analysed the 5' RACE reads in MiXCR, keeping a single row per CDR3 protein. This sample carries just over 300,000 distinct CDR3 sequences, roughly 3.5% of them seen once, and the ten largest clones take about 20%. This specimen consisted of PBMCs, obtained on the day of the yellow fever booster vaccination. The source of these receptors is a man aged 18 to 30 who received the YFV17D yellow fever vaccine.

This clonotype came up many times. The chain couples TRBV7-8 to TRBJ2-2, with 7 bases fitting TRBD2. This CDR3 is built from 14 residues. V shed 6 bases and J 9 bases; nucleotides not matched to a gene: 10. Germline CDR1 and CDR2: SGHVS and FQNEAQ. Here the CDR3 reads CASRTGTMSWELFF. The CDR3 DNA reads TGTGCCAGCAGGACCGGGACTATGAGTTGGGAGCTGTTTTTT.

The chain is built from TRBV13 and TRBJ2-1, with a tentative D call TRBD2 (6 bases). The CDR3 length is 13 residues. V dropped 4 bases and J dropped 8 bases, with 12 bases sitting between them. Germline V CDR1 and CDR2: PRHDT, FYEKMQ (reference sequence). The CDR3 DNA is TGTGCCAGCAGCTCGGTCGGGGGATATGAGCAGTTCTTC. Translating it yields CASSSVGGYEQFF.

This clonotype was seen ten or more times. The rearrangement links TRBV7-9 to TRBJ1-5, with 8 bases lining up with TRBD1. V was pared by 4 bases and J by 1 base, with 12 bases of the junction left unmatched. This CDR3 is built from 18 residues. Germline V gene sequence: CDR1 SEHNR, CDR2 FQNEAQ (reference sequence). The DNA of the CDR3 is TGTGCCAGCAGCTCTGTCCCCAGGGGGCAACGGAGCAATCAGCCCCAGCATTTT. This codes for CASSSVPRGQRSNQPQHF.

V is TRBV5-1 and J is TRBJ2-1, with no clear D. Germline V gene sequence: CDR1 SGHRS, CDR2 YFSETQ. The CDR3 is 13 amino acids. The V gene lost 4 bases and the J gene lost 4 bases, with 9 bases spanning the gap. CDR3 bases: TGCGCCAGCAGCATGACCCAGTACAATGAGCAGTTCTTC. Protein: CASSMTQYNEQFF.

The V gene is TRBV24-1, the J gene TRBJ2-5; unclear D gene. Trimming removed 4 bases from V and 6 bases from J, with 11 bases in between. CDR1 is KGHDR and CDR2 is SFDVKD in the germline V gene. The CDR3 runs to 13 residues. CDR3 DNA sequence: TGTGCCACCAGTGACCTTTTCGGAAAGACCCAGTACTTC. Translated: CATSDLFGKTQYF.

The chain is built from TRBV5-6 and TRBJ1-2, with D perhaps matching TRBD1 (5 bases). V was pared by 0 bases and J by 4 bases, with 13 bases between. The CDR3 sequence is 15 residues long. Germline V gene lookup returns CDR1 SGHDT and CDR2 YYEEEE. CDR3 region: CASSLDLTVAYGYTF. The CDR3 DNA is TGTGCCAGCAGCTTGGACCTGACAGTAGCCTATGGCTACACCTTC.

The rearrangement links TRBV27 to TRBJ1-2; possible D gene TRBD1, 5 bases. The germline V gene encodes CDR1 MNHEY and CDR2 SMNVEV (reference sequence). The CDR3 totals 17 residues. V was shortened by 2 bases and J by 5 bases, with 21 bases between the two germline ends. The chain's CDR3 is CASSLRVSRGAGYGYTF. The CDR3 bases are TGTGCCAGCAGTTTACGGGTGTCTAGGGGCGCAGGTTATGGCTACACCTTC.

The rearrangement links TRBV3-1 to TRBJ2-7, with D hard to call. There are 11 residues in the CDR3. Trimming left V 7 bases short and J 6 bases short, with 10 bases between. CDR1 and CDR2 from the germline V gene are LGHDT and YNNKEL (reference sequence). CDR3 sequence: CASTRGAEQYF. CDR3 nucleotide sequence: TGTGCCAGCACCCGCGGAGCCGAGCAGTACTTC.

In DNA, the CDR3 is TGCAGCACCAGGGGGGGAATAAATCAGCCCCAGCATTTT. Its translation: CSTRGGINQPQHF. V is TRBV20-1 and J is TRBJ1-5; the match to TRBD1 covers 7 bases. Germline loops: CDR1 DFQATT, CDR2 SNEGSKA (reference sequence). The CDR3 extends over 13 amino acids.

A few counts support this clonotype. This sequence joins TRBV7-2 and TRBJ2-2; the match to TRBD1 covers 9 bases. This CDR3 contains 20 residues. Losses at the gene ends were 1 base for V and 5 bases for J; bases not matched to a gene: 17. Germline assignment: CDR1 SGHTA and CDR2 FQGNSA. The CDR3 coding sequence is TGTGCCAGCAGCTTAGTCGGTACAGGGAAGACAGGGGGTGTAACCGGGGAGCTGTTTTTT. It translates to CASSLVGTGKTGGVTGELFF.

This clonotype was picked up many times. The CDR3 DNA reads TGCGCCAGCAGCTTCTCAGGGATTTCGAACACCGGGGAGCTGTTTTTT. Encoded protein: CASSFSGISNTGELFF. The J gene is TRBJ2-2, the V gene TRBV5-1; a weak D match, TRBD1 (5 bases). Looked up from germline, CDR1 is SGHRS and CDR2 is YFSETQ. V dropped 2 bases and J dropped 0 bases, with 11 bases sitting between them. This CDR3 is 16 amino acids long.

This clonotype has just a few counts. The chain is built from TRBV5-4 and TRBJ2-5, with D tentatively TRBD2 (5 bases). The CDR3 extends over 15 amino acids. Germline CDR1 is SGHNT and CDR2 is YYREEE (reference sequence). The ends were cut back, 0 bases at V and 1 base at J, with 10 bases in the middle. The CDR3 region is CASSLDVAPQETQYF. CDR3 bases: TGTGCCAGCAGCTTGGACGTAGCGCCCCAAGAGACCCAGTACTTC.

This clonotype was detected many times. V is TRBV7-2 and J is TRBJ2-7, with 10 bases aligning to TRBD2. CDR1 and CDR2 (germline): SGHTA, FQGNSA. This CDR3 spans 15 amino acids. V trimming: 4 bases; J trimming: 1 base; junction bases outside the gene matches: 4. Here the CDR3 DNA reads TGTGCCAGCAGCTATCAGACTAGCGGGTCCTACGAGCAGTACTTC. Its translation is CASSYQTSGSYEQYF.

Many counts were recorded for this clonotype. CDR3 loop: CATRIQGFPTGELFF. CDR3 bases: TGTGCCACCAGAATACAGGGGTTCCCCACCGGGGAGCTGTTTTTT. The chain carries TRBV15 and TRBJ2-2, with 7 bases identical to TRBD1. Germline CDR1 reads LNHNV; CDR2 reads YYDKDF (reference sequence). V dropped 6 bases and J dropped 4; count of bases not matched to a gene: 8. The CDR3 covers 15 residues. Combining the CDR3 with reference TRBV15 and TRBJ2-2 gives the whole variable domain DAMVIQNPRYQVTQFGKPVTLSCSQTLNHNVMYWYQQKSSQAPKLLFHYYDKDFNNEADTPDNFQSRRPNTSFCFLDIRSPGLGDTAMYLCATRIQGFPTGELFFGEGSRLTVL.

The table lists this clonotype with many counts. CDR3 sequence reads: CASSDSSTGELFF. In DNA, the CDR3 is TGTGCCAGCAGTGACTCTAGCACCGGGGAGCTGTTTTTT. The chain links TRBV6-4 to TRBJ2-2; D unresolved. Germline V CDR1 and CDR2: MRHNA, SNTAGT. This CDR3 comprises 13 residues. With 0 bases removed from V and 4 bases from J, the gap between germline ends came to 3 bases.

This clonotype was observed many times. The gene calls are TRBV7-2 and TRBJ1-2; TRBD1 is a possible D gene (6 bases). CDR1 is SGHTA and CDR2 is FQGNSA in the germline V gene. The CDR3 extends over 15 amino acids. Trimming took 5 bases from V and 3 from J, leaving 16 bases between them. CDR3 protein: CASSHRGEGDYGYTF. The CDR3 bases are TGTGCCAGCAGCCATCGTGGGGAGGGGGACTATGGCTACACCTTC.

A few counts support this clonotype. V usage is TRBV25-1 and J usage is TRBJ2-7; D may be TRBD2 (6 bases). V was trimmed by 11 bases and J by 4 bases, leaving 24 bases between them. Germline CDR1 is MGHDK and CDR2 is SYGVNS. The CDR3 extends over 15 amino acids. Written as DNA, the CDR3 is TGTGCCCGTCCGACTAGGAAAGGGTTAGGGTACGAGCAGTACGTC. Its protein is CARPTRKGLGYEQYV.

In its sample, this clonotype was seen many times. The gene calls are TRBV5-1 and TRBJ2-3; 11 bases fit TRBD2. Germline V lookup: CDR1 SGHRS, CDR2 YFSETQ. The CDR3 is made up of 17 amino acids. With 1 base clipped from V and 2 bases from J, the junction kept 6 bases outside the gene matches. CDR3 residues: CASSLRLAGGVTDTQYF. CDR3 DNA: TGCGCCAGCAGCTTGCGGCTAGCGGGGGGCGTCACAGATACGCAGTATTTT.

In DNA form, the CDR3 reads TGTGCCAGCAGCCAAGATGCAGTTGAGACCCAGTACTTC. Translation: CASSQDAVETQYF. The chain links TRBV4-2 to TRBJ2-5; D is unresolved. This CDR3 comprises 13 residues. Trimming left V 0 bases short and J 5 bases short, with 7 bases between. CDR1 and CDR2 (germline): LGHNA, YNFKEQ.

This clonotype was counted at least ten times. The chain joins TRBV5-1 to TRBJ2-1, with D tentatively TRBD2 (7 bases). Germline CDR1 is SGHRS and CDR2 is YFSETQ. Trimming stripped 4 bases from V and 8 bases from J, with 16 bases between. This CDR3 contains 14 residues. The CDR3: CASSGDGGAYEQFF. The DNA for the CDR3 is TGCGCCAGCAGCGGGGATGGGGGGGCATATGAGCAGTTCTTC.

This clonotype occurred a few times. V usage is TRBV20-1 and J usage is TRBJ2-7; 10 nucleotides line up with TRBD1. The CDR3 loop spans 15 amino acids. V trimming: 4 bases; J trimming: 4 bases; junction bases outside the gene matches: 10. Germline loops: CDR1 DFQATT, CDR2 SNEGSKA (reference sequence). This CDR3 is CSANRPGQGSYEQYF. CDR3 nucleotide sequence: TGCAGTGCTAACCGACCGGGACAGGGGTCGTACGAGCAGTACTTC.